The TCR beta chain described here comes from a study of cytomegalovirus exposure and HLA in healthy donors. Study background: Prior work identified roughly 120 million unique TCR beta sequences in approximately 180 million T cells.

The V gene end was trimmed by 1 base and the J gene end by 3 bases; junction bases not matched to a gene: 7. The CDR3 is made up of 16 amino acids. Germline V gene data show CDR1 as MGHRA and CDR2 as YSYEKL. This PCR relied on a set of 60 Vbeta primers and 13 Jbeta primers. The table came from immunoSEQ multiplex PCR; TCRdb's copy has only in-frame clones and leaves some out. The repertoire holds 80,000 to 100,000 clones, around three quarters seen once, with about 7.3% in the top ten. The V gene is TRBV4-1, the J gene TRBJ2-3; TRBD2 agrees at 7 bases. Material for sequencing was PBMCs. The sequence was collected from a man younger than 45 in good health and CMV-seronegative. The CDR3 is CASSQVAGGRTDTQYF. For the CDR3, the DNA is TGCGCCAGCAGCCAAGTGGCCGGGGGGAGGACAGATACGCAGTATTTT.